These 25 T cell receptor beta chains share one sample of origin, sequenced in a study of cytomegalovirus exposure and HLA in healthy donors. The PCR used 60 Vbeta and 13 Jbeta primers. Using immunoSEQ multiplex PCR, the repertoire was profiled, and TCRdb retains in-frame clones only, with some absent. This sample's table reports 55,000 to 75,000 clones. The sample consisted of PBMCs. The receptors were sampled from a woman in her thirties in good health and CMV-seronegative.

The V gene is TRBV5-4, the J gene TRBJ1-4, with D possibly matching TRBD1 (5 bases). The germline V gene has CDR1 SGHNT and CDR2 YYREEE (reference sequence). The CDR3 consists of 14 residues. V gave up 5 bases and J gave up 5 bases, with 13 bases separating them. CDR3 bases: TGTGCCAGCAGGAAGGGGATGGAGAATGAAAAACTGTTTTTT. This sequence encodes CASRKGMENEKLFF. The variable domain in full, with the rest retrieved from reference TRBV5-4 and TRBJ1-4, is ETGVTQSPTHLIKTRGQQVTLRCSSQSGHNTVSWYQQALGQGPQFIFQYYREEENGRGNFPPRFSGLQFPNYSSELNVNALELDDSALYLCASRKGMENEKLFFGSGTQLSVL.

The chain couples TRBV6-5 to TRBJ2-7; 7 positions agree with TRBD1. The CDR3 has 15 residues. Looked up from germline, CDR1 is MNHEY and CDR2 is SVGAGI. V lost 6 bases and J lost 4; bases outside the gene matches: 12. CDR3 amino acids: CASSDPTGPAYEQYF. The CDR3 bases are TGTGCCAGCAGCGACCCGACAGGGCCCGCATACGAGCAGTACTTC.

The chain has TRBV7-9 and TRBJ1-5, with D maybe TRBD1 (5 bases). Germline CDR1 and CDR2: SEHNR and FQNEAQ (reference sequence). V lost 2 bases and J 1 base, leaving 12 bases between the germline ends. The CDR3 covers 16 residues. This chain's CDR3 is CASSLNGEGSNQPQHF. CDR3 DNA: TGTGCCAGCAGCTTAAATGGGGAGGGGAGCAATCAGCCCCAGCATTTT.

The chain links TRBV9 to TRBJ2-7; the match to TRBD2 covers 8 bases. With V trimmed by 2 bases and J by 2 bases, 6 bases remained unmatched. Germline CDR1 reads SGDLS; CDR2 reads YYNGEE. The CDR3 covers 15 residues. DNA for the CDR3: TGTGCCAGCAGCGTCGGGGTAGCGGGGACCTACGAGCAGTACTTC. Translated: CASSVGVAGTYEQYF. Filled out from reference TRBV9 and TRBJ2-7, the complete variable domain reads DSGVTQTPKHLITATGQRVTLRCSPRSGDLSVYWYQQSLDQGLQFLIQYYNGEERAKGNILERFSAQQFPDLHSELNLSSLELGDSALYFCASSVGVAGTYEQYFGPGTRLTVT.

The chain carries TRBV4-1 and TRBJ2-7; D is undetermined. Looked up from germline, CDR1 is MGHRA and CDR2 is YSYEKL. V was cut by 0 bases and J by 3 bases, with 6 bases left in between. This CDR3 spans 13 amino acids. In DNA, the CDR3 is TGCGCCAGCAGCCAAGACGAGGTCTACGAGCAGTACTTC. Translated: CASSQDEVYEQYF.

V usage is TRBV30 and J usage is TRBJ2-1; 7 bases are shared with TRBD2. After removal of 8 bases from V and 8 bases from J, the junction contained 6 bases not matched to a gene. Germline CDR1 and CDR2: GTSNPN and SVGIG (reference sequence). The CDR3 has 11 amino acids. DNA for the CDR3: TGTGCCACCGGACGGGGGGATGAGCAGTTCTTC. Translation: CATGRGDEQFF. The entire variable domain, with the rest obtained from reference TRBV30 and TRBJ2-1, is as follows: SQTIHQWPATLVQPVGSPLSLECTVEGTSNPNLYWYRQAAGRGLQLLFYSVGIGQISSEVPQNLSASRPQDRQFILSSKKLLLSDSGFYLCATGRGDEQFFGPGTRLTVL.

The chain couples TRBV27 to TRBJ2-6; 10 nucleotides line up with TRBD1. The CDR3 spans 18 residues. With 5 bases clipped from V and 4 bases from J, the junction kept 11 bases outside the gene matches. The germline gives CDR1 MNHEY, CDR2 SMNVEV (reference sequence). The CDR3 region is CASSDRRDRGSGANVLTF. The CDR3 DNA sequence: TGTGCCAGCAGTGACCGTCGGGACAGGGGATCCGGGGCCAACGTCCTGACTTTC.

The chain joins TRBV18 to TRBJ1-3; D uncertain. The CDR3 is 15 residues long. Trimming left V 0 bases short and J 0 bases short, with 6 bases between. CDR1 and CDR2 (germline): KGHSH, LQKENI. The CDR3 region is CASSPPGGSGNTIYF. The CDR3 region has the DNA TGTGCCAGCTCACCACCAGGAGGCTCTGGAAACACCATATATTTT.

DNA of the CDR3: TGTGCCAGCAGTCCCGCCGGGGAAGATACGCAGTATTTT. Translated: CASSPAGEDTQYF. The gene calls are TRBV28 and TRBJ2-3, with TRBD2 as a possible D gene (5 bases). This CDR3 contains 13 residues. Germline lookup yields CDR1 MDHEN and CDR2 SYDVKM. Trimming stripped 5 bases from V and 5 bases from J, with 11 bases between.

This chain uses TRBV7-8 with TRBJ1-2; weak D call: TRBD1 (5 bases). The germline V gene has CDR1 SGHVS and CDR2 FQNEAQ. This CDR3 spans 12 amino acids. V dropped 6 bases and J dropped 7 bases, with 12 bases sitting between them. The CDR3 sequence is CASRPPGFGYTF. CDR3 in DNA: TGTGCCAGCAGACCTCCAGGGTTTGGCTACACCTTC.

This chain joins TRBV4-1 and TRBJ1-1; D perhaps matches TRBD1 (6 bases). The V and J ends lost 1 base and 3 bases respectively, with 24 bases between them. The CDR3 spans 19 residues. Germline-derived CDR1 and CDR2 are MGHRA and YSYEKL. The DNA of the CDR3 is TGCGCCAGCAGCCAAGCAATTTTTCCCCCGGGACACGGGGACACTGAAGCTTTCTTT. Translation gives CASSQAIFPPGHGDTEAFF.

This chain joins TRBV29-1 and TRBJ2-5, with 16 positions matching TRBD2. The CDR3 sequence is 17 residues long. In germline, CDR1 is SQVTM, CDR2 ANQGSEA. Unmatched junction bases numbered 8, after V lost 0 bases and J lost 7 bases. The CDR3 loop is CSVEDLGLAGGDGTQYF. The CDR3 nucleotides read TGCAGCGTTGAAGACCTGGGACTAGCGGGAGGGGACGGGACCCAGTACTTC. Full variable domain (remainder filled in from reference TRBV29-1 and TRBJ2-5): SAVISQKPSRDICQRGTSLTIQCQVDSQVTMMFWYRQQPGQSLTLIATANQGSEATYESGFVIDKFPISRPNLTFSTLTVSNMSPEDSSIYLCSVEDLGLAGGDGTQYFGPGTRLLVL.

V gene TRBV10-3 combines with J gene TRBJ1-1; D perhaps matches TRBD1 (5 bases). Trimming cost V 4 bases and J 4 bases, with 10 bases left between them. CDR3 length: 13 amino acids. Germline-derived CDR1 and CDR2 are ENHRY and SYGVKD. CDR3 nucleotides: TGTGCCATCAGTGGCGGGGCTGGCACTGAAGCTTTCTTT. Translated: CAISGGAGTEAFF.

The V call is TRBV28, the J call TRBJ2-7; maybe TRBD1 (6 bases). Germline V gene data show CDR1 as MDHEN and CDR2 as SYDVKM. V was cut by 4 bases and J by 4 bases, with 26 bases left in between. This CDR3 is built from 18 residues. In DNA, the CDR3 is TGTGCCAGCAGTTACCCGATAACAGGGCCTGGGGATAGATACGAGCAGTACTTC. Amino acids: CASSYPITGPGDRYEQYF.

This chain joins TRBV27 and TRBJ2-3; possibly TRBD2 for D (6 bases). V lost 0 bases and J 2 bases, leaving 15 bases between the germline ends. Germline assignment: CDR1 MNHEY and CDR2 SMNVEV (reference sequence). This CDR3 contains 17 residues. In DNA, the CDR3 is TGTGCCAGCAGTTTATCATGGGGCGGGATCTACACAGATACGCAGTATTTT. Translating it yields CASSLSWGGIYTDTQYF.

The J gene is TRBJ1-2, the V gene TRBV28; no definite D call. Germline V CDR1 and CDR2: MDHEN, SYDVKM. The CDR3 is made up of 13 amino acids. V was pared by 8 bases and J by 5 bases, with 15 bases between. The CDR3 DNA sequence: TGTGCCAGCGTTGAGACTAACATTTATGGCTACACCTTC. Residues: CASVETNIYGYTF.

This clone counts as medium-sized by frequency. The rearrangement uses TRBV6-6 and TRBJ2-1; tentatively, D is TRBD1 (6 bases). The length of the CDR3 is 16 residues. With 5 bases removed from V and 0 bases from J, the gap between germline ends came to 14 bases. The V gene's germline CDR1 is MNHNY and CDR2 SVGAGI (reference sequence). CDR3 nucleotide sequence: TGTGCCAGCAGTCGACTCCAGGGGCTCTCCTACAATGAGCAGTTCTTC. Translated: CASSRLQGLSYNEQFF.

The V call is TRBV5-1, the J call TRBJ1-3; a weak D match, TRBD1 (6 bases). Germline V gene sequence: CDR1 SGHRS, CDR2 YFSETQ. The CDR3 covers 15 residues. V lost 4 bases and J 0 bases, leaving 11 bases between the germline ends. CDR3 loop: CASSAGQSSGNTIYF. Here the CDR3 DNA reads TGCGCCAGCAGCGCCGGACAGAGCTCTGGAAACACCATATATTTT.

J is TRBJ2-7 and V is TRBV7-9; D is perhaps TRBD2 (6 bases). Germline lookup yields CDR1 SEHNR and CDR2 FQNEAQ (reference sequence). The CDR3 spans 17 residues. V lost 5 bases to trimming and J lost 2 bases, with 22 bases between them. The CDR3 spells CASSPGGAGSMTYEQYF. The CDR3 nucleotides read TGTGCCAGCAGCCCAGGAGGGGCAGGCTCCATGACCTACGAGCAGTACTTC.

CDR3 protein: CASSPGVENEKLFF. CDR3 in DNA: TGCGCCAGCAGCCCAGGGGTTGAGAATGAAAAACTGTTTTTT. V and J are TRBV5-1 and TRBJ1-4, with a tentative D call TRBD1 (6 bases). The CDR3 is made up of 14 amino acids. The V gene's germline CDR1 is SGHRS and CDR2 YFSETQ. V shed 4 bases and J shed 5 bases, with 12 bases lying between them.

The chain has TRBV5-1 and TRBJ1-5; unclear D gene. The V end was cut by 10 bases, the J end by 7 bases, with 15 bases between. CDR1 and CDR2 (germline): SGHRS, YFSETQ. The CDR3 consists of 12 residues. The CDR3 DNA follows: TGCGCCCTCCAGGTGGGAGGACAGCCCCAGCATTTT. Protein sequence: CALQVGGQPQHF.

The chain couples TRBV30 to TRBJ1-1; the D gene is possibly TRBD1 (5 bases). Germline CDR1 is GTSNPN and CDR2 is SVGIG (reference sequence). Trimming left V 8 bases short and J 6 bases short, with 16 bases between. The CDR3 spans 12 residues. The CDR3 protein is CAGGMGGPEAFF. CDR3 DNA sequence: TGTGCCGGGGGAATGGGAGGACCTGAAGCTTTCTTT.

The V gene is TRBV4-2, the J gene TRBJ2-5; 10 bases match TRBD2. This CDR3 spans 20 amino acids. CDR1 is LGHNA, CDR2 YNFKEQ, per germline. V lost 1 base to trimming and J lost 4 bases; unmatched junction nucleotides: 18. Here the CDR3 reads CASSQVTRTQRGGRLETQYF. DNA for the CDR3: TGTGCCAGCAGCCAAGTTACCCGGACCCAGCGGGGGGGCCGATTAGAGACCCAGTACTTC.

In the case of this clone: Relative to the germline gene, one junction end is altered; a read error may explain this. The chain is built from TRBV7-6 and TRBJ2-1; 10 bases match TRBD2. This CDR3 contains 15 residues. Germline CDR1 is SGHVS and CDR2 is FNYEAQ. The CDR3: CASSQREGSHNEQFF. The DNA of the CDR3 is TGTGCCAGCAGCCAGCGGGAGGGCTCCCACAATGAGCAGTTCTTC.

The genes are TRBV28 and TRBJ2-3, with 10 bases that match TRBD2. Germline V gene data show CDR1 as MDHEN and CDR2 as SYDVKM. After removal of 2 bases from V and 1 base from J, the junction contained 3 bases not matched to a gene. The CDR3 spans 16 residues. The CDR3 coding sequence is TGTGCCAGCAGTTTAAGGCTAGCGGGGGGCACAGATACGCAGTATTTT. Amino acid sequence: CASSLRLAGGTDTQYF. Looking up the rest from reference TRBV28 and TRBJ2-3 gives the full variable domain: DVKVTQSSRYLVKRTGEKVFLECVQDMDHENMFWYRQDPGLGLRLIYFSYDVKMKEKGDIPEGYSVSREKKERFSLILESASTNQTSMYLCASSLRLAGGTDTQYFGPGTRLTVL.